This TCR beta chain comes out of a study of neurological immune-mediated disorders. This clonotype is medium-sized. Its antigen is not identified. 5'RACE employing 10-nucleotide random UMIs yielded the cDNA. TCRdb re-called the 5' RACE reads through MiXCR, storing one row per CDR3 protein. The sample comprises around 60,000 distinct CDR3 sequences, about 10% of which are singletons, and around 7% rests with the top ten. Documented time point: longitudinal time-point 1 (baseline). Study outcomes and limitations: Across subjects, no CDR3 amino acid sequence appeared in expanded clones of more than one subject, a finding that suggested private repertoires in all groups.

The TCR sequence derives from a male donor with HTLV-1-associated myelopathy (HAM/TSP). Material for sequencing was PBMCs.

The CDR3 nucleotides are TGTGCCAGCAGGCCCAGGACCAATCAGCCCCAGCATTTT. As protein: CASRPRTNQPQHF. The chain combines TRBV28 with TRBJ1-5; D call uncertain. The V end was cut by 6 bases, the J end by 3 bases, with 9 bases between. CDR3 length equals 13 residues. CDR1 and CDR2 (germline): MDHEN, SYDVKM. Variable domain in full (rest from reference TRBV28 and TRBJ1-5): DVKVTQSSRYLVKRTGEKVFLECVQDMDHENMFWYRQDPGLGLRLIYFSYDVKMKEKGDIPEGYSVSREKKERFSLILESASTNQTSMYLCASRPRTNQPQHFGDGTRLSIL.